Described below is a single T cell receptor beta chain sequence and its context. The antigen is undetermined. The data are from a study of CD8+ T cells in alopecia areata. RNA was isolated and reverse transcribed to cDNA, the sequencing template. Libraries were prepared by immunoSEQ multiplex PCR; TCRdb keeps only in-frame clonotypes and omits some of them. The sample includes about 210,000 clones, less than 65% of them seen just once. The CDR3 spans 18 residues. Trimming took 5 bases from V and 0 from J; bases not matched to a gene: 9. CDR1 is SGHTA and CDR2 is FQGTGA in the germline V gene. Stated treatment: oral pan-JAK inhibitor, 5-10 mg twice daily. Sorting of PBMCs yielded the CD4+ and CD8+ T cells. The study, taken as a whole, reports: More clonal than normal scalp was lesional scalp, particularly alopecia totalis/universalis. Compared with mice, patients displayed less clear TCR sharing, possibly for HLA-related reasons.

The source material was CD4+ T cells sorted from blood, sampled at week 4, from a patient treated with tofacitinib. This receptor was identified in a human donor with alopecia areata. The V and J genes are TRBV7-3 and TRBJ2-6; TRBD1 aligns across 8 bases. CDR3 bases: TGTGCCAGCAGCGCAACCGGGACAGGCTTCTCTGGGGCCAACGTCCTGACTTTC. Protein: CASSATGTGFSGANVLTF.